The TCR beta chain described here comes from a study of blood T cell repertoires in COVID-19. Turning to the study itself: Samples of COVID-19 (acute and convalescent) were obtained from the United States, Italy and Spain. In each case, the material was cDNA or gDNA derived from T cells, B-cell-depleted T cells, or PBMCs.

In the authors' methods: Reference gene primers were amplified, and this amplification served to estimate nucleated cell counts. TCRdb's table, derived via immunoSEQ multiplex PCR, lists solely in-frame clones and lacks some. The V and J calls and clone size are taken from that table; D and trimming were inferred from the DNA. Of roughly 200,000 clones in the sample, roughly 94% were seen once. V lost 0 bases, J lost 2 bases, and 9 bases lay in between. CDR1 is SGHRS and CDR2 is YFSETQ in the germline V gene. The CDR3 contains 14 residues. Patients in Seattle were enrolled during active infection, then followed longitudinally. The sample holds one count of this clone.

The receptor was isolated from a man younger than 45 with COVID-19, enrolled during active disease. Sequenced input: peripheral blood. The chain recombines TRBV5-1 with TRBJ2-7; D may be TRBD1 (6 bases). CDR3: CASSLVAGAYEQYF. The DNA of the CDR3 is TGCGCCAGCAGCTTGGTGGCAGGGGCCTACGAGCAGTACTTC.